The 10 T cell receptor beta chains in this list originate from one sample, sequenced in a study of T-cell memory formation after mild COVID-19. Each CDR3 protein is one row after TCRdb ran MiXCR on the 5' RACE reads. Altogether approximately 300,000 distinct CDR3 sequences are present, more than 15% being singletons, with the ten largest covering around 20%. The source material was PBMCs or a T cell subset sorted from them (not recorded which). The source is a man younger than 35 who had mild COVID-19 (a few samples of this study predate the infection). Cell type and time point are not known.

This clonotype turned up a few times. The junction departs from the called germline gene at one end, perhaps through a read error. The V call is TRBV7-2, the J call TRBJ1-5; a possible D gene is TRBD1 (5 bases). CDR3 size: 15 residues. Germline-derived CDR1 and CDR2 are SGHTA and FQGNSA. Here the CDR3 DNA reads TGTGCCAGCAGCTTAGTGGGGCCACGTAATCATCCCCAGCATTTT. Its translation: CASSLVGPRNHPQHF.

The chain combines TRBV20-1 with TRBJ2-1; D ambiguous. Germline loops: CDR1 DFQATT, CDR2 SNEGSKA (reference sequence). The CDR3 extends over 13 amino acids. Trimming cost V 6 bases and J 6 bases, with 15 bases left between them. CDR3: CSASGPLGNEQFF. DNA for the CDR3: TGCAGTGCCTCGGGCCCGTTGGGCAATGAGCAGTTCTTC.

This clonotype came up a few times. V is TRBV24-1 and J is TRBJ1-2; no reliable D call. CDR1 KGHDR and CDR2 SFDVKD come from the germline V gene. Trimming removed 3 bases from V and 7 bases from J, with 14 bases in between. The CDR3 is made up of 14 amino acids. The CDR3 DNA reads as TGTGCCACCAGTGATCCCGCGCGGGAAAGTGGCTACACCTTC. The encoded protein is CATSDPARESGYTF.

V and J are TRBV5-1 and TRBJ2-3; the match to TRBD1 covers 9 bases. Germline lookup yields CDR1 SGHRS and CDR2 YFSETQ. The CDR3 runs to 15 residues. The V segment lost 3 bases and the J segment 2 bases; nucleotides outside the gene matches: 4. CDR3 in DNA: TGCGCCAGCAGCTCTGGACAGGGGCACACAGATACGCAGTATTTT. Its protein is CASSSGQGHTDTQYF.

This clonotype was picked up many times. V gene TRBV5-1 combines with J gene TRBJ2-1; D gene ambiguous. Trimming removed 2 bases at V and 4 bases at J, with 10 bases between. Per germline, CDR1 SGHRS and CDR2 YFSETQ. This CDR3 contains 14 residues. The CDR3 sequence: CASSLGSLYNEQFF. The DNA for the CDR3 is TGCGCCAGCAGCTTAGGGTCCTTATACAATGAGCAGTTCTTC.

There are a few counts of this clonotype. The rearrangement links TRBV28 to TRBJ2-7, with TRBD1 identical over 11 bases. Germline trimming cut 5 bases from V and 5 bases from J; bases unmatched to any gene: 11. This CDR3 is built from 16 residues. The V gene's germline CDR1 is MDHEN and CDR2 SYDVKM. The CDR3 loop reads CASSPPPGQGVNEQYV. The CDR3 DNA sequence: TGTGCCAGCAGTCCCCCCCCGGGACAGGGGGTAAACGAGCAGTACGTC.

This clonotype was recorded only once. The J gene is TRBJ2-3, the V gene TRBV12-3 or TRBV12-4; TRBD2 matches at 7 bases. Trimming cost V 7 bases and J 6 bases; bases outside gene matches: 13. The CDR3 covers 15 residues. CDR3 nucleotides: TGTGCCAGCACCGCAGGTGGGGGGGAGGAGGATACGCAGTATTTT. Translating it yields CASTAGGGEEDTQYF.

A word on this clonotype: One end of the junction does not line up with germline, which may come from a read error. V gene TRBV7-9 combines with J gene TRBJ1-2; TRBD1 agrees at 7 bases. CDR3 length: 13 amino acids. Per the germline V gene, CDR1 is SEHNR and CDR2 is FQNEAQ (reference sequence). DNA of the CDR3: TGTGCCAGCAGCTTCCCCACGACAGGGCCCACTTCCTTC. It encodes CASSFPTTGPTSF.

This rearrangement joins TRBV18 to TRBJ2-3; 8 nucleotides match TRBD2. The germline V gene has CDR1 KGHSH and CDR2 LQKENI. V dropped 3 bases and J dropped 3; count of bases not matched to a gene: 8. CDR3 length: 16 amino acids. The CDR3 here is CASSPPAGGATDTQYF. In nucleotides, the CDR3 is TGTGCCAGCTCACCCCCGGCGGGGGGCGCGACAGATACGCAGTATTTT.

The CDR3 here is CAISEEGQGKDTQYF. CDR3 sequence (DNA): TGTGCCATCAGTGAGGAGGGACAGGGAAAAGATACGCAGTATTTT. This chain connects TRBV10-3 to TRBJ2-3; 9 nucleotides match TRBD1. Germline values: CDR1 ENHRY, CDR2 SYGVKD. V lost 2 bases to trimming and J lost 5 bases; unmatched junction nucleotides: 5. The CDR3 is 15 residues long.